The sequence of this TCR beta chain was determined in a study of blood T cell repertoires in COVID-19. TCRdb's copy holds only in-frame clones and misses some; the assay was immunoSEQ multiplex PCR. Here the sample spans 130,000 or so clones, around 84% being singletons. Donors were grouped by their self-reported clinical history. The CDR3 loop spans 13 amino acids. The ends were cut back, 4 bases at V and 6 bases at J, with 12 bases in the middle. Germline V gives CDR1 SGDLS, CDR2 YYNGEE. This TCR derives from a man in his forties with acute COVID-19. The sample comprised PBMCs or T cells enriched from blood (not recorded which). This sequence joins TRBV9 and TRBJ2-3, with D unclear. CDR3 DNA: TGTGCCAGCAGCCCCCCGGGTAGCGATACGCAGTATTTT. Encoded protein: CASSPPGSDTQYF.